This section outlines one T cell receptor (beta chain) sequence together with its context. A junction boundary mismatches the germline segment, possibly from a read error. The V gene's germline CDR1 is SNHLY and CDR2 FYNNEI. There are 15 residues in the CDR3. This sample stems from a study of T cell changes during pregnancy in multiple sclerosis. Sequencing was performed with immunoSEQ multiplex PCR; in TCRdb, only in-frame clones are kept and a portion is missing. The table lists 40,000 to 50,000 clones, 90% to 95% of them singletons. The receptor's source is a female donor with multiple sclerosis, enrolled in a pregnancy study. The chain joins TRBV2 to TRBJ1-5; D unclear. This specimen was CD8+ T cells from peripheral blood mononuclear cells, taken in the first trimester of pregnancy. The CDR3 region has the DNA TGTGCCAGCAGTGATACGGAACCTAGCGATCAGCCCCAGCATTTT. This encodes CASSDTEPSDQPQHF.